This TCR beta chain was observed in a study of beta chain features in type 1 diabetes. Whole-study findings and limits: TCRB CDR3 length was moderately but significantly reduced in all four CD4+ subsets of Type 1 diabetes patients. The naive, central memory and Treg TCRB repertoires of patients appeared to be more similar to one another than those of healthy donors.

This clone was picked up a small number of times. Its antigen is as yet unknown. Expressed TCRB transcripts got sequenced, as all isolated RNA was reverse transcribed. Using immunoSEQ multiplex PCR, the repertoire was profiled, and TCRdb retains in-frame clones only, with some absent. Among a few hundred thousand clones listed, approximately 15% were seen once. Trimming took 6 bases from V and 7 from J, leaving 8 bases between them. Germline V gene data show CDR1 as SGHRS and CDR2 as YFSETQ. This CDR3 spans 11 amino acids. The rearrangement links TRBV5-1 to TRBJ2-1; a possible D gene is TRBD2 (6 bases). The sample was naive CD4+ T cells from blood. This sequence was found in a man younger than 30 with type 1 diabetes. CDR3 DNA sequence: TGCGCCAGCAACGGAGGGAATGAGCAGTTCTTC. Translating gives CASNGGNEQFF.